The sequence of this TCR beta chain was determined in a study of identical twins. Study findings and constraints: Recombination models fit unrelated individuals' TCR alpha sharing but underestimated twins'. Partly confounded zero-insertion analyses could result from invariant MAIT and iNKT cells.

CDR3 length: 12 residues. V shed 6 bases and J 6 bases; nucleotides not matched to a gene: 5. Germline CDR1 is DFQATT and CDR2 is SNEGSKA (reference sequence). Unique molecular identifiers were present on the cDNA, and a universal primer site came from template switching. TCRdb itself ran the 5' RACE reads through MiXCR, one entry per CDR3 protein. Of roughly 490,000 distinct CDR3 sequences in the sample, approximately 15% were seen once. This clonotype was counted at least ten times. Its antigen is still unknown. All donors comprised healthy Caucasians. The data were also submitted as part of a second study, on yellow fever vaccine responses in identical twins.

The clonotype was recovered from a young woman in good health. The chain employs TRBV20-1 and TRBJ2-1, with 7 bases that match TRBD2. Input material: CD4+ T cells sorted from blood. The CDR3 bases are TGCAGTGCCCCGACTAGCCTCAATGAGCAGTTCTTC. Translated: CSAPTSLNEQFF.